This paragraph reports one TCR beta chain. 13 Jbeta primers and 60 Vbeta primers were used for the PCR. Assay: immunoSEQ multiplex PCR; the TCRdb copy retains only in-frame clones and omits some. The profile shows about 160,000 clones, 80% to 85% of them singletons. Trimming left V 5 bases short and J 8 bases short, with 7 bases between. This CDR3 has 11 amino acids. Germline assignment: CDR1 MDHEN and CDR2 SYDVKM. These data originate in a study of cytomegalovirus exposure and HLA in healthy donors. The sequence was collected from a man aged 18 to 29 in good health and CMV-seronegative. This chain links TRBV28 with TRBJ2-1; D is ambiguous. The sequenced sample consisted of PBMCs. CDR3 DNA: TGTGCCAGCAGTAACTCGGATGAGCAGTTCTTC. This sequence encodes CASSNSDEQFF.